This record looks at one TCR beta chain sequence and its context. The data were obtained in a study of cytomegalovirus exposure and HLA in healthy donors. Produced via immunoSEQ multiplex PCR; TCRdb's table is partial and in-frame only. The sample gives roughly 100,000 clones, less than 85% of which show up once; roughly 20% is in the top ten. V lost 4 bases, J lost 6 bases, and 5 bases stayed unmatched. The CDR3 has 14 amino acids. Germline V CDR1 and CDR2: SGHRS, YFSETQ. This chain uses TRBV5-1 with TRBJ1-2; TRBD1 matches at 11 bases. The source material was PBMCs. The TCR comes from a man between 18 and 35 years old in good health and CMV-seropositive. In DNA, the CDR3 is TGCGCCAGCAGCGGAGGGACAGGGGGTAATGGCTACACCTTC. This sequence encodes CASSGGTGGNGYTF. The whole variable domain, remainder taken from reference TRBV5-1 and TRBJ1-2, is KAGVTQTPRYLIKTRGQQVTLSCSPISGHRSVSWYQQTPGQGLQFLFEYFSETQRNKGNFPGRFSGRQFSNSRSEMNVSTLELGDSALYLCASSGGTGGNGYTFGSGTRLTVV.